Presented here are 17 T cell receptor beta chains from one specimen sequenced in a study of T cells in Graves' hyperthyroidism and ophthalmopathy. Authors of the study amplified TCR beta CDR3 regions from RNA transcripts. The HTBI primer set was used in a first-round RT-PCR of the TCR CDR3. TCRdb re-analysed the multiplex PCR reads in MiXCR, keeping a single row per CDR3 protein. The profile shows roughly 800,000 distinct CDR3 sequences, 35% to 40% of them singletons. Input material: blood. These TCRs come from a man aged 18 to 29 with Graves' hyperthyroidism.

V gene TRBV24-1 combines with J gene TRBJ1-1; D is undetermined. The CDR3 has 13 residues. Germline V gives CDR1 KGHDR, CDR2 SFDVKD. Trimming removed 5 bases at V and 1 base at J, with 7 bases between. The CDR3 DNA follows: TGTGCCACCAGTGTACGGGAGAACACTGAAGCTTTCTTT. Translation: CATSVRENTEAFF.

Remarks on this clonotype: A clone one base away is much larger, so this may be a read error. The chain has TRBV7-8 and TRBJ1-2; D is ambiguous. CDR3 length: 16 amino acids. V dropped 5 bases and J dropped 0 bases, with 16 bases sitting between them. Germline V gives CDR1 SGHVS, CDR2 FQNEAQ. The CDR3 nucleotides read TGTGCCAGCAGCCCCTCAGGACGGGGAGCTAACTATGGCTACACCTTC. Translated, it gives CASSPSGRGANYGYTF.

Comment on this clonotype: The germline gene is not matched at one end of the junction; a read error may be the cause. CDR3 protein: CASSTRQGTNTEAFF. CDR3 coding DNA: TGTGCCAGCAGTACCCGACAGGGTACGAACACTGAAGCTTTCTTT. The rearrangement uses TRBV10-3 and TRBJ1-1, with 7 positions matching TRBD1. This CDR3 has 15 residues. Germline-derived CDR1 and CDR2 are ENHRY and SYGVKD.

The sample holds a few counts of this clonotype. The chain carries TRBV19 and TRBJ2-7; no reliable D call. Trimming took off 3 bases at V and 6 bases at J, with 6 bases between the two ends. Germline-derived CDR1 and CDR2 are LNHDA and SQIVND (reference sequence). The CDR3 length is 11 residues. The CDR3: CASSMGFEQYF. The CDR3 nucleotides read TGTGCCAGTAGTATGGGTTTCGAGCAGTACTTC.

About this clonotype itself: One end of the junction is discordant with germline, which a read error may explain. The chain has TRBV5-1 and TRBJ2-2, with TRBD2 matching 8 bases. Per germline, CDR1 SGHRS and CDR2 YFSETQ. The length of the CDR3 is 15 residues. The CDR3 sequence is CASSPGGANTGKLFF. For the CDR3, the DNA is TGCGCCAGCAGCCCGGGGGGGGCGAACACCGGGAAGCTGTTTTTT. Full variable domain (rest looked up from reference TRBV5-1 and TRBJ2-2): KAGVTQTPRYLIKTRGQQVTLSCSPISGHRSVSWYQQTPGQGLQFLFEYFSETQRNKGNFPGRFSGRQFSNSRSEMNVSTLELGDSALYLCASSPGGANTGKLFFGEGSRLTVL.

Comments on this clonotype: It may be a read error: a sequence one base away is much more abundant. Because it lacks the conserved phenylalanine or tryptophan at the end, this CDR3 is likely a read error. This chain links TRBV7-9 with TRBJ2-7; maybe TRBD1 (6 bases). This CDR3 spans 14 amino acids. Between the trimmed V and J ends, which lost 4 bases and 0 bases, there was a span of 10 bases. In germline, CDR1 is SEHNR, CDR2 FQNEAQ (reference sequence). This chain's CDR3 is CASSSRDISYEQYL. CDR3 sequence (DNA): TGTGCCAGCAGCTCCCGGGACATCTCCTACGAGCAGTACCTC.

This clonotype was seen repeatedly, ten times or more. V and J are TRBV15 and TRBJ1-5; a possible D gene is TRBD1 (5 bases). CDR3 length equals 14 residues. From germline, CDR1 is LNHNV and CDR2 YYDKDF (reference sequence). Trimming shortened V by 5 bases and J by 8 bases, and 16 bases separated the two germline ends. The CDR3 DNA sequence: TGTGCCACCAGCGGGGCGTCCGACGGGAAGCCCCAGCATTTT. Translating it yields CATSGASDGKPQHF.

The rearrangement links TRBV20-1 to TRBJ2-7, with 11 positions matching TRBD2. Looked up from germline, CDR1 is DFQATT and CDR2 is SNEGSKA (reference sequence). With 6 bases clipped from V and 0 bases from J, the junction kept 7 bases outside the gene matches. The CDR3 loop spans 15 amino acids. The CDR3 is CSAPSTSGSSYEQYF. CDR3 sequence (DNA): TGCAGTGCACCGAGCACTAGCGGGAGCTCCTACGAGCAGTACTTC.

The chain joins TRBV6-5 to TRBJ2-5, with D perhaps TRBD1 or TRBD2 (5 bases each). Trimming cost V 4 bases and J 9 bases, with 21 bases left between them. The CDR3 contains 15 residues. Per germline, CDR1 MNHEY and CDR2 SVGAGI. The CDR3 is CASSSPRGATESQYF. CDR3 in DNA: TGTGCCAGCAGTTCTCCCCGAGGGGCTACCGAGTCCCAGTACTTC.

The chain carries TRBV2 and TRBJ2-3; the match to TRBD2 covers 10 bases. CDR1 is SNHLY and CDR2 is FYNNEI in the germline V gene. The length of the CDR3 is 17 residues. Losses at the gene ends were 5 bases for V and 8 bases for J; bases not matched to a gene: 16. The CDR3 bases are TGTGCCAGCAGTCCTCTTCAGGAAGCGGGAGGGCCGGGTACGCAGTATTTT. This encodes CASSPLQEAGGPGTQYF. Based on the CDR3 plus reference TRBV2 and TRBJ2-3, the full variable domain is EPEVTQTPSHQVTQMGQEVILRCVPISNHLYFYWYRQILGQKVEFLVSFYNNEISEKSEIFDDQFSVERPDGSNFTLKIRSTKLEDSAMYFCASSPLQEAGGPGTQYFGPGTRLTVL.

This clonotype came up many times. The chain couples TRBV19 to TRBJ2-2; D remains ambiguous. Per the germline V gene, CDR1 is LNHDA and CDR2 is SQIVND (reference sequence). V was cut by 5 bases and J by 6 bases, with 10 bases left in between. This CDR3 is 13 amino acids long. CDR3 coding DNA: TGTGCCAGTAGTCACAGCTACTCCGGGGAGCTGTTTTTT. Translating it yields CASSHSYSGELFF.

This clonotype was counted once. The rearrangement joins TRBV24-1 to TRBJ2-6; D is perhaps TRBD1 (6 bases). The CDR3 length is 15 residues. Trimming shortened V by 4 bases and J by 0 bases, and 6 bases separated the two germline ends. The V gene's germline CDR1 is KGHDR and CDR2 SFDVKD. CDR3 nucleotides: TGTGCCACCAGTGAGGGGGCCTCTGGGGCCAACGTCCTGACTTTC. This sequence encodes CATSEGASGANVLTF.

This clonotype was seen at least ten times. The gene calls are TRBV24-1 and TRBJ2-3; D gene ambiguous. Germline V gives CDR1 KGHDR, CDR2 SFDVKD. The CDR3 consists of 14 residues. V was pared by 4 bases and J by 1 base, with 8 bases between. The CDR3 loop is CATSDPRGTDTQYF. The CDR3, as DNA: TGTGCCACCAGTGACCCCCGTGGCACAGATACGCAGTATTTT.

This clonotype was recorded a few times. The chain is built from TRBV4-1 and TRBJ1-5; D remains ambiguous. Trimming took off 0 bases at V and 3 bases at J, with 3 bases between the two ends. CDR3 length equals 13 residues. Germline CDR1 is MGHRA and CDR2 is YSYEKL. The CDR3 region is CASSQEINQPQHF. The DNA for the CDR3 is TGCGCCAGCAGCCAAGAGATCAATCAGCCCCAGCATTTT.

The genes are TRBV20-1 and TRBJ2-7; D is possibly TRBD1 or TRBD2 (6 bases each). The CDR3 sequence is 13 residues long. Trimming left V 4 bases short and J 2 bases short, with 12 bases between. In germline, CDR1 is DFQATT, CDR2 SNEGSKA (reference sequence). The CDR3 DNA is TGCAGTGCTATCCCGGAGGGGGCCTACGAGCAGTACTTC. It codes for CSAIPEGAYEQYF.

In this sample, this clonotype turned up many times. The V call is TRBV7-9, the J call TRBJ1-1; D call uncertain. CDR1 and CDR2 (germline): SEHNR, FQNEAQ (reference sequence). This CDR3 has 12 residues. V shed 5 bases and J shed 3 bases, with 7 bases lying between them. CDR3 in DNA: TGTGCCAGCAGCATGGTGGACACTGAAGCTTTCTTT. Encoded protein: CASSMVDTEAFF.

The sample holds many counts of this clonotype. The chain employs TRBV15 and TRBJ1-2; unclear D gene. V was shortened by 0 bases and J by 0 bases, with 11 bases between the two germline ends. Germline V gene lookup returns CDR1 LNHNV and CDR2 YYDKDF (reference sequence). The CDR3 runs 16 residues. CDR3 sequence reads: CATSRDTRGANYGYTF. Written as DNA, the CDR3 is TGTGCCACCAGCAGAGACACCCGGGGAGCTAACTATGGCTACACCTTC.